A selection of T cell receptor beta chains follows, all from one sample in a study of blood T cell repertoires in COVID-19. Generated by immunoSEQ multiplex PCR, the TCRdb table keeps only in-frame clones and is missing some. This sample has 100,000 to 120,000 clones, with roughly 85% found just once. The sample comprised peripheral blood. These receptors were taken from a woman older than 75 with active or convalescent COVID-19. Both conserved end residues are part of each CDR3. Each record gives: CDR3 protein, CDR3 DNA, V gene, D gene, clone size, J gene. The D gene is left open where the match is weak. The size entry is marked missing in some rows and otherwise reads once, few, many or a size class.

CDR3aa: CASSLEGTEGTEAFF
CDR3nt: TGTGCCAGCAGCTTGGAGGGGACAGAGGGCACTGAAGCTTTCTTT
v_gene: TRBV5-8
d_gene: TRBD1
abundance: once
j_gene: TRBJ1-1

CDR3aa: CASSPASSDTQYF
CDR3nt: TGTGCCAGCTCCCCCGCGAGTTCAGATACGCAGTATTTT
v_gene: TRBV18
d_gene: .
abundance: .
j_gene: TRBJ2-3

CDR3aa: CASSSTTTGGDEQFF
CDR3nt: TGTGCCAGCTCATCAACTACAACCGGGGGGGATGAGCAGTTCTTC
v_gene: TRBV18
d_gene: TRBD2
abundance: few
j_gene: TRBJ2-1

CDR3aa: CASSQGLAANIYEQYF
CDR3nt: TGTGCCAGCAGCCAAGGGCTAGCAGCTAATATATACGAGCAGTACTTC
v_gene: TRBV14
d_gene: .
abundance: once
j_gene: TRBJ2-7

CDR3aa: CATARSRVDNQPQHF
CDR3nt: TGTGCCACCGCTAGAAGCAGGGTTGACAATCAGCCCCAGCATTTT
v_gene: TRBV15
d_gene: .
abundance: .
j_gene: TRBJ1-5

CDR3aa: CASSQGPTGELFF
CDR3nt: TGTGCCAGCAGTCAGGGGCCCACCGGGGAGCTGTTTTTT
v_gene: TRBV2
d_gene: .
abundance: .
j_gene: TRBJ2-2

CDR3aa: CASGLPGDPYNEQFF
CDR3nt: TGTGCCAGCGGGCTTCCGGGGGACCCCTACAATGAGCAGTTCTTC
v_gene: TRBV19
d_gene: .
abundance: .
j_gene: TRBJ2-1

CDR3aa: CAITGLAGAEQYF
CDR3nt: TGTGCCATTACAGGACTAGCGGGAGCCGAGCAGTACTTC
v_gene: TRBV28
d_gene: TRBD2
abundance: .
j_gene: TRBJ2-7

CDR3aa: CASSRQLTEADTQYF
CDR3nt: TGCGCCAGCAGCCGACAATTAACGGAGGCAGATACGCAGTATTTT
v_gene: TRBV4-3
d_gene: .
abundance: .
j_gene: TRBJ2-3

CDR3aa: CTMALANEQFF
CDR3nt: TGCACCATGGCGCTAGCAAATGAGCAGTTCTTC
v_gene: TRBV20-1
d_gene: .
abundance: once
j_gene: TRBJ2-1

CDR3aa: CASSQALAGETQYF
CDR3nt: TGCGCCAGCAGCCAAGCCCTGGCGGGAGAGACCCAGTACTTC
v_gene: TRBV4-1
d_gene: .
abundance: .
j_gene: TRBJ2-5

CDR3aa: CASSLIPAGGVQSSYNEQFF
CDR3nt: TGCGCCAGCAGCTTGATCCCGGCAGGGGGCGTCCAGAGCTCCTACAATGAGCAGTTCTTC
v_gene: TRBV5-1
d_gene: TRBD1
abundance: .
j_gene: TRBJ2-1

CDR3aa: CASRTGGTGELFF
CDR3nt: TGTGCCAGCCGTACAGGGGGCACCGGGGAGCTGTTTTTT
v_gene: TRBV2
d_gene: TRBD1
abundance: .
j_gene: TRBJ2-2

CDR3aa: CASSLEPQAGNEQFF
CDR3nt: TGTGCCAGCAGCTTGGAGCCGCAAGCGGGCAATGAGCAGTTCTTC
v_gene: TRBV5-6
d_gene: .
abundance: few
j_gene: TRBJ2-1

CDR3aa: CASSYLSGSPYNEQFF
CDR3nt: TGTGCCAGCAGTTACCTTAGCGGGAGTCCCTACAATGAGCAGTTCTTC
v_gene: TRBV6-5
d_gene: TRBD2
abundance: .
j_gene: TRBJ2-1

CDR3aa: CASSSHGWAGETQYF
CDR3nt: TGTGCCAGCAGCTCCCACGGTTGGGCGGGGGAGACCCAGTACTTC
v_gene: TRBV6-5
d_gene: .
abundance: few
j_gene: TRBJ2-5